These T cell receptor beta chains were read from a single sample in a study of shared clonotypes between healthy human individuals. Sequencing was performed with immunoSEQ multiplex PCR; in TCRdb, only in-frame clones are kept and a portion is missing. The repertoire includes 730,000 or so clones, about two thirds of them detected once, and approximately 2% sits in the top ten. Sequences were obtained from memory CD4+ T cells sorted from blood. All receptors come from a woman aged 25-40 years in good health. The CDR3 runs from the conserved cysteine through the conserved F or W. Each record gives: V gene, J gene, D gene, clone size, CDR3 DNA, CDR3 protein. A D gene is named only where the DNA matches it firmly. Only some rows state a clone size, as once, few, many or a class for expanded clones.

v_call: TRBV28; j_call: TRBJ2-7; d_call: NA; clone_size: NA; cdr3_nt: TGTGCCAGCAGCCAAACCCGGGGCGAGCAGTACTTC; cdr3_aa: CASSQTRGEQYF
v_call: TRBV6-1; j_call: TRBJ1-1; d_call: NA; clone_size: NA; cdr3_nt: TGTGCCAGCAGTGCCCTAAGAACTACTGAAGCTTTCTTT; cdr3_aa: CASSALRTTEAFF
v_call: TRBV10-3; j_call: TRBJ1-5; d_call: TRBD1; clone_size: NA; cdr3_nt: TGTGCCATCAGGGATGACAGGGGGTTTAACCAGCCCCAGCATTTT; cdr3_aa: CAIRDDRGFNQPQHF
v_call: TRBV6-6; j_call: TRBJ2-7; d_call: TRBD1; clone_size: many; cdr3_nt: TGTGCCAGCAGTGGGGGACAGGGTATCTACGAGCAGTACTTC; cdr3_aa: CASSGGQGIYEQYF
v_call: TRBV6-1; j_call: TRBJ2-1; d_call: TRBD2; clone_size: NA; cdr3_nt: TGTGCCAGCAGAAGCGGGGGACTTGACGATGAGCAGTTCTTC; cdr3_aa: CASRSGGLDDEQFF
v_call: TRBV7-2; j_call: TRBJ2-7; d_call: TRBD2; clone_size: few; cdr3_nt: TGTGCCAGCAGCCGGCGGGGCGGGAGCTCCTACGAGCAGTACTTC; cdr3_aa: CASSRRGGSSYEQYF
v_call: TRBV28; j_call: TRBJ1-3; d_call: NA; clone_size: NA; cdr3_nt: TGTGCCAGCAGTGGTACGACCAGAGGAATGTCTGGAAACACCATATATTTT; cdr3_aa: CASSGTTRGMSGNTIYF
v_call: TRBV5-4; j_call: TRBJ2-1; d_call: TRBD2; clone_size: NA; cdr3_nt: TGTGCCAGCAGCAAGGGACTAGCGGAGATCAATGAGCAGTTCTTC; cdr3_aa: CASSKGLAEINEQFF
v_call: TRBV27; j_call: TRBJ2-1; d_call: NA; clone_size: NA; cdr3_nt: TGTGCCGCGGGGGCAGGGGCCTACAATGAGCAGTTCTTC; cdr3_aa: CAAGAGAYNEQFF
v_call: TRBV28; j_call: TRBJ1-2; d_call: TRBD1; clone_size: NA; cdr3_nt: TGTGCCAGCAGTTACGGGCCCAAAGACAGGGGAATCGGCTACACCTTC; cdr3_aa: CASSYGPKDRGIGYTF
v_call: TRBV19; j_call: TRBJ2-1; d_call: NA; clone_size: NA; cdr3_nt: TGTGCCAGTAGTATAGGAGATTTGGGGGGAAGCTACAATGAGCAGTTCTTC; cdr3_aa: CASSIGDLGGSYNEQFF
v_call: TRBV7-7; j_call: TRBJ1-2; d_call: NA; clone_size: NA; cdr3_nt: TGTGCCAGCAGCTTAGAAGTCGGCCGCTTAAGAGGCTACACCTTC; cdr3_aa: CASSLEVGRLRGYTF
v_call: TRBV18; j_call: TRBJ2-4; d_call: NA; clone_size: NA; cdr3_nt: TGTGCCAGCTCACCAGGACTAGCCAAAAACATTCAGTACTTC; cdr3_aa: CASSPGLAKNIQYF
v_call: TRBV11-2; j_call: TRBJ2-7; d_call: NA; clone_size: NA; cdr3_nt: TGTGCCAGCAGCTTACAGACCTACGAGCAGTACTTC; cdr3_aa: CASSLQTYEQYF
v_call: TRBV11-3; j_call: TRBJ2-3; d_call: TRBD2; clone_size: many; cdr3_nt: TGTGCCAGCAGCTTCGCAGCGGGAGAGACAGATACGCAGTATTTT; cdr3_aa: CASSFAAGETDTQYF
v_call: TRBV28; j_call: TRBJ2-7; d_call: NA; clone_size: NA; cdr3_nt: TGTGCCAGCAGTTATTTATTGGGACTTACCTCCTACGAGCAGTACTTC; cdr3_aa: CASSYLLGLTSYEQYF
v_call: TRBV7-9; j_call: TRBJ1-5; d_call: NA; clone_size: few; cdr3_nt: TGTGCCAGCAGCCAGGAAACAGGGAACCAGCCCCAGCATTTT; cdr3_aa: CASSQETGNQPQHF
v_call: TRBV7-9; j_call: TRBJ1-4; d_call: NA; clone_size: NA; cdr3_nt: TGTGCCAGCAGCTTAGGCGGGAATAATGAAAAACTGTTTTTT; cdr3_aa: CASSLGGNNEKLFF
v_call: TRBV4-1; j_call: TRBJ1-4; d_call: TRBD1; clone_size: NA; cdr3_nt: TGCGCCAGCAGCCAAGAACAGGGGTCCCCGAGTGAAAAACTGTTTTTT; cdr3_aa: CASSQEQGSPSEKLFF
v_call: TRBV7-9; j_call: TRBJ2-5; d_call: NA; clone_size: NA; cdr3_nt: TGTGCCAGCAGCTTAATTTGGGGCGGCCCCCGGGCCCAGTACTTC; cdr3_aa: CASSLIWGGPRAQYF
v_call: TRBV6-1; j_call: TRBJ1-1; d_call: NA; clone_size: NA; cdr3_nt: TGTGCCAGCAGTGAGACCCGGAACACTGAAGCTTTCTTT; cdr3_aa: CASSETRNTEAFF
v_call: TRBV4-1; j_call: TRBJ1-1; d_call: TRBD1; clone_size: NA; cdr3_nt: TGCGCCAGCAGCCAGGAACGACAGGGGGGGGAGACTGAAGCTTTCTTT; cdr3_aa: CASSQERQGGETEAFF
v_call: TRBV10-1; j_call: TRBJ1-4; d_call: NA; clone_size: once; cdr3_nt: TGCGCCAGCAGTAGGGGATTTGGTGAAAAACTGTTTTTT; cdr3_aa: CASSRGFGEKLFF
v_call: TRBV5-1; j_call: TRBJ2-2; d_call: NA; clone_size: many; cdr3_nt: TGCGCCAGCAGCTTGGGTGTACGCTCGAACACCGGGGAGCTGTTTTTT; cdr3_aa: CASSLGVRSNTGELFF
v_call: TRBV6-5; j_call: TRBJ1-5; d_call: TRBD1; clone_size: NA; cdr3_nt: TGTGCCAGCAGTCGCGGGACAGTGAATCAGCCCCAGCATTTT; cdr3_aa: CASSRGTVNQPQHF
v_call: TRBV20-1; j_call: TRBJ2-7; d_call: NA; clone_size: NA; cdr3_nt: TGCAGTGCTAGCACGGGGGCCGAGCAGTACTTC; cdr3_aa: CSASTGAEQYF
v_call: TRBV2; j_call: TRBJ1-1; d_call: TRBD1; clone_size: NA; cdr3_nt: TGTGCCACCGAGCAGGGGGCGGGGACTGAAGCTTTCTTT; cdr3_aa: CATEQGAGTEAFF
v_call: TRBV2; j_call: TRBJ2-7; d_call: TRBD1; clone_size: NA; cdr3_nt: TGTGCCAGCATACTACGGACAGGGGGCAACGAGCAGTACTTC; cdr3_aa: CASILRTGGNEQYF
v_call: TRBV10-3; j_call: TRBJ1-1; d_call: TRBD1; clone_size: NA; cdr3_nt: TGTGCCATCAGTGACAGGGGGGGTATGTTGAACACTGAAGCTTTCTTT; cdr3_aa: CAISDRGGMLNTEAFF
v_call: TRBV7-2; j_call: TRBJ1-2; d_call: TRBD1; clone_size: NA; cdr3_nt: TGTGCCAGCAGCTTAAGACTAGGGGGCAACTATGGCTACACCTTC; cdr3_aa: CASSLRLGGNYGYTF
v_call: TRBV2; j_call: TRBJ2-7; d_call: TRBD1; clone_size: NA; cdr3_nt: TGTGCCAGCAGAAGACAGGGCCCCGGCGGCGAGCAGTACTTC; cdr3_aa: CASRRQGPGGEQYF
v_call: TRBV19; j_call: TRBJ2-7; d_call: TRBD2; clone_size: NA; cdr3_nt: TGTGCCAGTAGTTCGCGGCTAGCGGGAGCGTGGGAGCAGTACTTC; cdr3_aa: CASSSRLAGAWEQYF
v_call: TRBV19; j_call: TRBJ1-1; d_call: NA; clone_size: many; cdr3_nt: TGTGCCAGTAGTATCGGGTTGGTAAACACTGAAGCTTTCTTT; cdr3_aa: CASSIGLVNTEAFF
v_call: TRBV25-1; j_call: TRBJ2-7; d_call: NA; clone_size: NA; cdr3_nt: TGTGCCAGCAGTTCGCCCGGGACACGCACCTACGAGCAGTACTTC; cdr3_aa: CASSSPGTRTYEQYF
v_call: TRBV11-2; j_call: TRBJ2-7; d_call: TRBD1; clone_size: NA; cdr3_nt: TGTGCCAGCAGCCCCGGGACAGGGGAAGGCTACGAGCAGTACTTC; cdr3_aa: CASSPGTGEGYEQYF
v_call: TRBV5-4; j_call: TRBJ1-1; d_call: NA; clone_size: few; cdr3_nt: TGTGCCAGCAGCTCCGGTCCCAGCGGATCGAACACTGAAGCTTTCTTT; cdr3_aa: CASSSGPSGSNTEAFF
v_call: TRBV7-2; j_call: TRBJ2-6; d_call: TRBD2; clone_size: NA; cdr3_nt: TGTGCCAGCAGCTTAGTGCGACTAGCGGGAGGCCATGGGGCCAACGTCCTGACTTTC; cdr3_aa: CASSLVRLAGGHGANVLTF
v_call: TRBV4-1; j_call: TRBJ2-1; d_call: NA; clone_size: NA; cdr3_nt: TGCGCCAGCAGCCCACGAGGGGATTCCTACAATGAGCAGTTCTTC; cdr3_aa: CASSPRGDSYNEQFF
v_call: TRBV11-3; j_call: TRBJ1-5; d_call: TRBD1; clone_size: many; cdr3_nt: TGTGCCAGCAGCCGGACAGGGGGAGGTCAGCCCCAGCATTTT; cdr3_aa: CASSRTGGGQPQHF
v_call: TRBV7-9; j_call: TRBJ2-7; d_call: TRBD2; clone_size: once; cdr3_nt: TGTGCCAGCAGCTTTTCACTGTCGGGAGGGGGATTAAGAGGGCAGTACTTC; cdr3_aa: CASSFSLSGGGLRGQYF
v_call: TRBV27; j_call: TRBJ1-1; d_call: NA; clone_size: few; cdr3_nt: TGTGCCAGCAGTTTATCGGGCTCAGACGCTTTCTTT; cdr3_aa: CASSLSGSDAFF
v_call: TRBV28; j_call: TRBJ2-5; d_call: NA; clone_size: NA; cdr3_nt: TGTGCCAGCAGTTTATCCGGAGAGACCCAGTACTTC; cdr3_aa: CASSLSGETQYF
v_call: TRBV28; j_call: TRBJ1-1; d_call: NA; clone_size: many; cdr3_nt: TGTGCCAGCAAGTTGCCGGGTACCGGGAACACTGAAGCTTTCTTT; cdr3_aa: CASKLPGTGNTEAFF
v_call: TRBV4-2; j_call: TRBJ1-3; d_call: TRBD1; clone_size: NA; cdr3_nt: TGTGCCAGCAGCCCCCTGTTCAGCTCGTACAGGGGTGGAAACACCATATATTTT; cdr3_aa: CASSPLFSSYRGGNTIYF
v_call: TRBV14; j_call: TRBJ2-1; d_call: TRBD2; clone_size: NA; cdr3_nt: TGTGCCAGCAGCCGCTCCGGGGGCGGGAGGATAAATGAGCAGTTCTTC; cdr3_aa: CASSRSGGGRINEQFF
v_call: TRBV6-5; j_call: TRBJ2-7; d_call: NA; clone_size: NA; cdr3_nt: TGTGCCAGCAGTGGGGGTTTCGGCGTTTCCTACGAGCAGTACTTC; cdr3_aa: CASSGGFGVSYEQYF
v_call: TRBV2; j_call: TRBJ1-1; d_call: NA; clone_size: NA; cdr3_nt: TGTGCCAGCAGTGATTGGGGACTCACTGAAGCTTTCTTT; cdr3_aa: CASSDWGLTEAFF
v_call: TRBV4-1; j_call: TRBJ2-1; d_call: TRBD2; clone_size: NA; cdr3_nt: TGCGCCAGCATCGGGACTAGCGGATTCTACAATGAGCAGTTCTTC; cdr3_aa: CASIGTSGFYNEQFF
v_call: TRBV29-1; j_call: TRBJ2-5; d_call: TRBD1; clone_size: NA; cdr3_nt: TGCAGCGCCCGGACAGGGGTAGAGACCCAGTACTTC; cdr3_aa: CSARTGVETQYF